The 25 T cell receptor beta chains listed next were all sequenced from one sample in a study of blood T cell repertoires in COVID-19. Here immunoSEQ multiplex PCR was the method, and the copy in TCRdb shows in-frame clones only, minus some. Among some 120,000 clones listed, around 81% were seen once. The specimen sequenced was peripheral blood. The receptors stem from a man between 25 and 39 years old with COVID-19, enrolled during active disease.

The chain recombines TRBV28 with TRBJ1-2; unclear D gene. There are 14 residues in the CDR3. Trimming stripped 5 bases from V and 6 bases from J, with 16 bases between. Germline V CDR1 and CDR2: MDHEN, SYDVKM. CDR3 sequence (DNA): TGTGCCAGCAGTGAGGGCGCCTCCCCCAATGGCTACACCTTC. Amino acids: CASSEGASPNGYTF.

The V and J genes are TRBV28 and TRBJ2-5; the D gene is possibly TRBD1 (6 bases). The germline V gene has CDR1 MDHEN and CDR2 SYDVKM. The CDR3 covers 15 residues. The V gene lost 2 bases and the J gene lost 4 bases, with 14 bases spanning the gap. CDR3 loop: CASSLPGAVGETQYF. In nucleotides, the CDR3 is TGTGCCAGCAGTTTACCAGGGGCGGTCGGAGAGACCCAGTACTTC.

The genes are TRBV19 and TRBJ1-4; D is ambiguous. Trimming shortened V by 0 bases and J by 4 bases, and 6 bases separated the two germline ends. This CDR3 has 14 amino acids. In germline, CDR1 is LNHDA, CDR2 SQIVND (reference sequence). CDR3: CASSIEGYNEKLFF. The CDR3 DNA reads TGTGCCAGTAGTATAGAGGGCTATAATGAAAAACTGTTTTTT.

The V and J genes are TRBV7-3 and TRBJ2-5; 10 nucleotides align to TRBD2. CDR3 length: 15 residues. CDR1 SGHTA and CDR2 FQGTGA come from the germline V gene. The V and J ends lost 6 bases and 0 bases, in that order; junction bases with no gene match: 4. For the CDR3, the DNA is TGTGCCAGCAGTTTTAGCGGGGGGAACCAAGAGACCCAGTACTTC. Residues: CASSFSGGNQETQYF.

This clone showed up just a few times. The CDR3 loop is CAWSPQGAAQHF. The CDR3 nucleotides are TGTGCCTGGAGTCCACAGGGGGCAGCCCAGCATTTT. This chain joins TRBV30 and TRBJ1-5, with 9 bases fitting TRBD1. The J segment lost 11 bases and the V segment lost 2 bases, leaving 4 bases of the junction unmatched. Per the germline V gene, CDR1 is GTSNPN and CDR2 is SVGIG (reference sequence). This CDR3 contains 12 residues.

The V gene is TRBV7-6, the J gene TRBJ2-3, with D tentatively TRBD1 (5 bases). Trimming stripped 1 base from V and 10 bases from J, with 6 bases between. Germline CDR1 is SGHVS and CDR2 is FNYEAQ. The CDR3 length is 11 residues. The chain's CDR3 is CASSLEGAQYF. For the CDR3, the DNA is TGTGCCAGCAGCTTAGAAGGGGCGCAGTATTTT.

This chain uses TRBV11-3 with TRBJ2-1; 12 bases fit TRBD2. Germline CDR1 and CDR2: SGHNT and YENEEA. J gave up 7 bases and V 4 bases, and 11 bases lay outside the gene matches. This CDR3 contains 17 residues. The CDR3 loop is CASSSRTSGTRLNEQFF. CDR3 nucleotides: TGTGCCAGCAGCTCACGGACTAGCGGGACCCGGTTGAATGAGCAGTTCTTC.

The chain is built from TRBV5-1 and TRBJ1-6; D is uncertain. The V and J ends lost 0 bases and 7 bases respectively, with 11 bases between them. This CDR3 region has 15 residues. The germline V gene has CDR1 SGHRS and CDR2 YFSETQ. CDR3: CASSLDGPGNSPLHF. The CDR3 nucleotides are TGCGCCAGCAGCTTGGATGGCCCCGGGAATTCACCCCTCCACTTT.

The chain is built from TRBV3-1 (or the pseudogene TRBV3-2) and TRBJ2-5, with a weak D call TRBD2 (6 bases). The CDR3 runs to 14 residues. CDR1 and CDR2 (germline): LGHDT, YNNKEL (reference sequence). The V end was cut by 7 bases, the J end by 5 bases, with 17 bases between. DNA of the CDR3: TGTGCCAGCAAAGGAGGGGCGTCGGGGGAGACCCAGTACTTC. Translated, it gives CASKGGASGETQYF.

The V and J genes are TRBV10-2 and TRBJ2-3; TRBD2 might be the D (6 bases). The CDR3 consists of 12 residues. V dropped 11 bases and J dropped 1 base, with 10 bases sitting between them. The germline gives CDR1 WSHSY, CDR2 SAAADI. The CDR3 loop is CAGGQGTDTQYF. The CDR3 DNA reads as TGCGCCGGAGGGCAGGGCACAGATACGCAGTATTTT.

The chain employs TRBV6-2 or TRBV6-3 and TRBJ1-5; D is perhaps TRBD1 (5 bases). Germline V lookup: CDR1 MNHEY, CDR2 SVGEGT. This CDR3 region has 16 residues. Trimming cost V 5 bases and J 6 bases, with 20 bases left between them. The CDR3 region has the DNA TGTGCCAGCAGTCGCCGGGGGGGTCTTCTGGGTCAGCCCCAGCATTTT. Translated, it gives CASSRRGGLLGQPQHF.

The chain recombines TRBV7-9 with TRBJ1-5, with D uncertain. The V and J ends lost 5 bases and 6 bases respectively, with 14 bases between them. Germline assignment: CDR1 SEHNR and CDR2 FQNEAQ (reference sequence). The length of the CDR3 is 14 residues. CDR3 residues: CASSLDLLGQPQHF. The CDR3 DNA sequence: TGTGCCAGCAGCCTCGACCTGCTAGGTCAGCCCCAGCATTTT.

The chain uses TRBV12-3 or TRBV12-4 and TRBJ1-3; D not certain. The V gene lost 6 bases and the J gene lost 3 bases, with 6 bases spanning the gap. The length of the CDR3 is 12 residues. The CDR3 DNA is TGTGCCAGCAGCCCGAGTGGAAACACCATATATTTT. Its protein is CASSPSGNTIYF.

The rearrangement uses TRBV20-1 and TRBJ1-6, with D hard to call. V lost 3 bases and J 9 bases, leaving 18 bases between the germline ends. CDR1 DFQATT and CDR2 SNEGSKA come from the germline V gene (reference sequence). The CDR3 runs to 15 residues. The CDR3 DNA follows: TGCAGTGCTAGTAAGGGCGGGTCGGCTGGTTCACCCCTCCACTTT. Its translation is CSASKGGSAGSPLHF.

The rearrangement links TRBV28 to TRBJ2-7; 11 nucleotides agree with TRBD1. V was pared by 2 bases and J by 3 bases, with 0 bases of the junction left unmatched. Germline values: CDR1 MDHEN, CDR2 SYDVKM. CDR3 length equals 14 residues. CDR3 nucleotide sequence: TGTGCCAGCAGTTTAGGGACAGGGGGCTACGAGCAGTACTTC. Translating gives CASSLGTGGYEQYF. The variable domain in full, with the rest retrieved from reference TRBV28 and TRBJ2-7, is DVKVTQSSRYLVKRTGEKVFLECVQDMDHENMFWYRQDPGLGLRLIYFSYDVKMKEKGDIPEGYSVSREKKERFSLILESASTNQTSMYLCASSLGTGGYEQYFGPGTRLTVT.

This chain connects TRBV19 to TRBJ1-2; D perhaps matches TRBD1 (6 bases). The germline CDR1 and CDR2 sequences are LNHDA and SQIVND (reference sequence). The V and J ends lost 1 base and 1 base respectively, with 16 bases between them. The CDR3 length is 17 residues. The CDR3 DNA reads TGTGCCAGTAGTATAGTCGCGGGGGACATTGTTAACTATGGCTACACCTTC. Residues: CASSIVAGDIVNYGYTF. Supplemented by reference TRBV19 and TRBJ1-2, the full variable domain reads DGGITQSPKYLFRKEGQNVTLSCEQNLNHDAMYWYRQDPGQGLRLIYYSQIVNDFQKGDIAEGYSVSREKKESFPLTVTSAQKNPTAFYLCASSIVAGDIVNYGYTFGSGTRLTVV.

The chain couples TRBV12-5 to TRBJ2-3, with 9 bases matching TRBD1. The CDR3 loop spans 16 amino acids. In germline, CDR1 is LGHNT, CDR2 FRNRAP. V shed 6 bases and J 2 bases; nucleotides not matched to a gene: 9. The CDR3 DNA sequence: TGTGCTAGTGGCCCGCAGACAGGGGGTTTCACAGATACGCAGTATTTT. Encoded protein: CASGPQTGGFTDTQYF.

This sequence joins TRBV7-9 and TRBJ1-2; 7 nucleotides line up with TRBD1. V was clipped by 1 base and J by 2 bases; unmatched bases: 4. Germline loops: CDR1 SEHNR, CDR2 FQNEAQ (reference sequence). CDR3 length equals 15 residues. The CDR3 is CASSLGGQPNYGYTF. In DNA, the CDR3 is TGTGCCAGCAGCTTAGGGGGACAGCCAAACTATGGCTACACCTTC.

This clone has a handful of counts. V gene TRBV6-5 combines with J gene TRBJ1-3; TRBD1 aligns across 9 bases. The CDR3 totals 15 residues. V lost 6 bases to trimming and J lost 4 bases; unmatched junction nucleotides: 7. CDR1 is MNHEY and CDR2 is SVGAGI in the germline V gene. CDR3 nucleotides: TGTGCCAGCAGCTCTACAGGGGGCGTAGGAAACACCATATATTTT. This gives the protein CASSSTGGVGNTIYF.

The rearrangement uses TRBV27 and TRBJ2-7, with D perhaps TRBD1 (6 bases). Germline CDR1 MNHEY, CDR2 SMNVEV (reference sequence). V gave up 2 bases and J gave up 5 bases, with 10 bases separating them. CDR3 length equals 13 residues. The CDR3 DNA follows: TGTGCCAGCAGTTTAACAGGGAATCACGAGCAGTACTTC. This encodes CASSLTGNHEQYF.

The chain couples TRBV7-9 to TRBJ2-1; 10 bases line up with TRBD2. Trimming at V came to 5 bases and at J to 2 bases, leaving 3 bases not matched to a gene. Germline V gives CDR1 SEHNR, CDR2 FQNEAQ (reference sequence). This CDR3 has 15 residues. The CDR3 reads CASSTTSGAYNEQFF. The CDR3 DNA is TGTGCCAGCAGCACCACTAGCGGGGCCTACAATGAGCAGTTCTTC.

In this sample, this clone turned up a few times. The rearrangement uses TRBV7-3 and TRBJ1-2, with a weak D call TRBD1 (6 bases). CDR3 length: 14 residues. V was cut by 5 bases and J by 2 bases, with 12 bases left in between. The germline V gene has CDR1 SGHTA and CDR2 FQGTGA. The CDR3 nucleotides read TGTGCCAGCAGCCAGGGGACGGAAAACTATGGCTACACCTTC. Translation gives CASSQGTENYGYTF. The complete variable domain, with remaining parts taken from reference TRBV7-3 and TRBJ1-2, reads GAGVSQTPSNKVTEKGKYVELRCDPISGHTALYWYRQSLGQGPEFLIYFQGTGAADDSGLPNDRFFAVRPEGSVSTLKIQRTERGDSAVYLCASSQGTENYGYTFGSGTRLTVV.

The chain is built from TRBV13 and TRBJ2-1; possible D gene TRBD1, 5 bases. CDR3 length: 17 amino acids. Trimming shortened V by 4 bases and J by 6 bases, and 22 bases separated the two germline ends. Germline CDR1 is PRHDT and CDR2 is FYEKMQ (reference sequence). Here the CDR3 reads CASSYQTPTTEANEQFF. The CDR3, as DNA: TGTGCCAGCAGCTACCAAACCCCAACGACAGAAGCCAATGAGCAGTTCTTC.

The rearrangement links TRBV5-4 to TRBJ2-5, with 7 nucleotides matching TRBD2. The CDR3 contains 14 residues. Looked up from germline, CDR1 is SGHNT and CDR2 is YYREEE (reference sequence). V lost 2 bases, J lost 4 bases, and 5 bases stayed unmatched. CDR3 sequence: CASSFLAATETQYF. DNA for the CDR3: TGTGCCAGCAGCTTCCTAGCGGCTACAGAGACCCAGTACTTC.

This sequence joins TRBV30 and TRBJ2-7, with 9 bases fitting TRBD2. V lost 1 base to trimming and J lost 5 bases; unmatched junction nucleotides: 6. The CDR3 spans 14 residues. CDR1 is GTSNPN and CDR2 is SVGIG in the germline V gene (reference sequence). CDR3 in amino acids: CAWSGTSVLDEQYF. The DNA of the CDR3 is TGTGCCTGGAGTGGGACTAGCGTCCTTGACGAGCAGTACTTC.